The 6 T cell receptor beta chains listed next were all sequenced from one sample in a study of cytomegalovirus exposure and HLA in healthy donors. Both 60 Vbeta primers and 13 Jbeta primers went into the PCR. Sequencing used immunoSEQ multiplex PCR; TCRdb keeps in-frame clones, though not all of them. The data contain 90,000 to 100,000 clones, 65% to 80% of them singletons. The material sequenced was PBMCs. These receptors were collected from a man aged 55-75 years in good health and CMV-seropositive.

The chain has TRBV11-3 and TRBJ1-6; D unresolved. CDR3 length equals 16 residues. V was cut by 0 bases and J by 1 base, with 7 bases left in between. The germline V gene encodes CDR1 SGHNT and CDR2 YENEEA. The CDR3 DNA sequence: TGTGCCAGCAGCTTAGACAGGAAGTCCTATAATTCACCCCTCCACTTT. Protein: CASSLDRKSYNSPLHF.

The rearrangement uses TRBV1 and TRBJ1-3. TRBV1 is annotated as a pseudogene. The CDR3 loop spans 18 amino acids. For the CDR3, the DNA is TGCACCAGCAGCCGCCATGATCCAGACTATCACTCTGGAAACACCATATATTTT. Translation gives CTSSRHDPDYHSGNTIYF.

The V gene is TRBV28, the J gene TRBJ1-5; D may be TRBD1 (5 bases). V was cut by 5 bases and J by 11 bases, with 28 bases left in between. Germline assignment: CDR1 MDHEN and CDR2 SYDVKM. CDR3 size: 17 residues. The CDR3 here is CASSPTWGGGLNGTQHF. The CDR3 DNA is TGTGCCAGCAGTCCGACCTGGGGCGGCGGCCTCAATGGGACCCAGCATTTT. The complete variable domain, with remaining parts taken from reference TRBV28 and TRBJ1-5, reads DVKVTQSSRYLVKRTGEKVFLECVQDMDHENMFWYRQDPGLGLRLIYFSYDVKMKEKGDIPEGYSVSREKKERFSLILESASTNQTSMYLCASSPTWGGGLNGTQHFGDGTRLSIL.

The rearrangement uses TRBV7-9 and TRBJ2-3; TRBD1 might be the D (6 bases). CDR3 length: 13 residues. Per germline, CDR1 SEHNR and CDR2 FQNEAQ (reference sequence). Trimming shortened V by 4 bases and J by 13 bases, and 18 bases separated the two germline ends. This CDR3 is CASSSPDRGYEYF. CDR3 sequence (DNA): TGTGCCAGCAGCTCCCCCGATAGGGGGTATGAGTATTTT.

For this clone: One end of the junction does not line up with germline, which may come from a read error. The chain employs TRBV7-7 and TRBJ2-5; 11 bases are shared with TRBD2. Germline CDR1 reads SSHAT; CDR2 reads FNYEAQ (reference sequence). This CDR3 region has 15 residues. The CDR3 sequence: CASSSGLAAWETQYF. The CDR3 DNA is TGTGCTAGCAGCTCGGGACTAGCGGCTTGGGAGACCCAGTACTTC.

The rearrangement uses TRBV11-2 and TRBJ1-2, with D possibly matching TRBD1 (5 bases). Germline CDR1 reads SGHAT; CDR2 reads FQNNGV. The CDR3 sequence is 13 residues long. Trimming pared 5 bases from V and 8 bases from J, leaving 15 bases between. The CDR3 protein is CASSQEQVGGYTF. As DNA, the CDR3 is TGTGCCAGCAGCCAAGAACAGGTTGGCGGCTACACCTTC.